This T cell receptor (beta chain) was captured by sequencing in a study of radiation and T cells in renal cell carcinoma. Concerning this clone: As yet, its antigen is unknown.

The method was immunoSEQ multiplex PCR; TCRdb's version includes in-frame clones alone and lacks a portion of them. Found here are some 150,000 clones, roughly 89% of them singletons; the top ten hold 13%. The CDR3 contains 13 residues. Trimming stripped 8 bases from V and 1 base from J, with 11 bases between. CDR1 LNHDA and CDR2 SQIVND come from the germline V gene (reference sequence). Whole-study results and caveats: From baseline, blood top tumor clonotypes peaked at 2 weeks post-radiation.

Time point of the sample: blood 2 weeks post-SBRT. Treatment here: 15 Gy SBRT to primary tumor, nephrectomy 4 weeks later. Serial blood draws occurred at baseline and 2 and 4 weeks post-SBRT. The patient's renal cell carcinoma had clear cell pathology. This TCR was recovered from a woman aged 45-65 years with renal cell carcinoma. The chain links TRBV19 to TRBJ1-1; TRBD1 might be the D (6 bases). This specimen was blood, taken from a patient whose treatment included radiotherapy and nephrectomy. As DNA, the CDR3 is TGTGCCAGTGCTACGACAGGGAACACTGAAGCTTTCTTT. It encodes CASATTGNTEAFF.